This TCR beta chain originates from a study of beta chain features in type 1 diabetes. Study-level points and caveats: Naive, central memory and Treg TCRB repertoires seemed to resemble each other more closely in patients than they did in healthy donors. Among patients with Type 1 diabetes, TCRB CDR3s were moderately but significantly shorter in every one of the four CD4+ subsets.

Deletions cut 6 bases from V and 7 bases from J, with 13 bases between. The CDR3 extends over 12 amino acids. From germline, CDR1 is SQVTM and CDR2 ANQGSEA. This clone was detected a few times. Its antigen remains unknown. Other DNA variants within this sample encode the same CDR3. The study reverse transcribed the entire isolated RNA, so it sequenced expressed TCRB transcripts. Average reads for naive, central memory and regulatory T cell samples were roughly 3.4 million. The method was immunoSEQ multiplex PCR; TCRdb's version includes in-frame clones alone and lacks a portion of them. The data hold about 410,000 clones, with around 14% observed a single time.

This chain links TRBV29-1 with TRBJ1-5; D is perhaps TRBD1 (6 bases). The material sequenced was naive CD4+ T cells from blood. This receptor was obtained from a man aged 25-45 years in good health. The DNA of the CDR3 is TGCAGCGTGGGGGGCGCGGGGCAGCCCCAGCATTTT. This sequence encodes CSVGGAGQPQHF.